Sequencing of this T cell receptor (beta chain) was carried out in a study of Graves' ophthalmopathy and Graves' hyperthyroidism. CDR3 regions of TCR beta were amplified from RNA transcripts. First-round RT-PCR with HTBI primers preceded a second-round multiplex PCR. TCRdb analysed the multiplex PCR reads with MiXCR anew, one entry per CDR3 protein. This sample carries some 360,000 distinct CDR3 sequences, approximately 18% of them seen once, and the ten largest clones take roughly 2.3%. General study findings and limits: Ophthalmopathy progression predictions by the model showed approximately 75% specificity and 60% to 71% sensitivity. Blood shared most expanded thyroid clonotypes above 0.001 frequency. Discriminating ophthalmopathy from stable hyperthyroidism, a 13-signature model attained a sensitivity of about 88% and a specificity of 80% to 82%.

Aged 18 to 65, hyperthyroidism patients had been newly diagnosed, with under 2 months' duration. Germline V lookup: CDR1 SGHTA, CDR2 FQGNSA. Trimming left V 5 bases short and J 10 bases short, with 14 bases between. The CDR3 is 12 residues long. This clonotype was detected many times. What it recognizes is unknown. The chain uses TRBV7-2 and TRBJ1-1; D gene uncertain. This sequence originates from an adult woman with stable Graves' hyperthyroidism. Sample: peripheral blood. The CDR3 region is CASSPIRAGAFF. DNA for the CDR3: TGTGCCAGCAGCCCTATTAGGGCAGGAGCTTTCTTT.